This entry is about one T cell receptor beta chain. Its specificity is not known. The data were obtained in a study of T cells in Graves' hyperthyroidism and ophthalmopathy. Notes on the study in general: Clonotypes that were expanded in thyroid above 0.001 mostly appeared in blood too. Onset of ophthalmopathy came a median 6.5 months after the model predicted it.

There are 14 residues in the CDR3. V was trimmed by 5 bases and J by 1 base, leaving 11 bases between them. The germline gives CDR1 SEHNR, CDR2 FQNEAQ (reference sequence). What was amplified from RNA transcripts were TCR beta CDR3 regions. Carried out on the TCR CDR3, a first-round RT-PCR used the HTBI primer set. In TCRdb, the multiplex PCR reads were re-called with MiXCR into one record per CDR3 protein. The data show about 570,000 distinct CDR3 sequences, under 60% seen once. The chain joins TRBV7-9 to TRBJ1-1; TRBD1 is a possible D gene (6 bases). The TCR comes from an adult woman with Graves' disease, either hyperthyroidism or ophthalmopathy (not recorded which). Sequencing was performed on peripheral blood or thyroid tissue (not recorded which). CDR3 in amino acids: CASSEGQTNTEAFF. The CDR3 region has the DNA TGTGCCAGCAGCGAAGGACAGACGAACACTGAAGCTTTCTTT.